The rows below give T cell receptor beta chains drawn from one sample of a study of cytomegalovirus exposure and HLA in healthy donors. This table comes from immunoSEQ multiplex PCR, and its TCRdb copy is limited to in-frame clones, with some not included. The table has about 91,000 clones, around 67% seen once. Sequencing input: PBMCs. These TCRs come from a human donor in good health. The CDR3 runs from the conserved cysteine through the conserved F or W. D genes are given only for firm matches. The listing skips clone size in some rows; elsewhere it reads once, few, many or a size class.

cdr3_nt cdr3_aa j_call clone_size v_call d_call
TGTGCCAGCAGTGACTGTCCAAGTCTCCTAGTCGACAATGAAAAACTGTTTTTT CASSDCPSLLVDNEKLFF TRBJ1-4 few TRBV6-1 -
TGTGCCTGGAGCCCGGGATGGGACTATGGCTACACCTTC CAWSPGWDYGYTF TRBJ1-2 - TRBV30 -
TGTGCCAGCAGTGCCGGCGGAGCCCAGCATTTT CASSAGGAQHF TRBJ1-5 - TRBV11-2 -
TGTGCCAGCAGATTAGCAGGGGCTGGAAACACCATATATTTT CASRLAGAGNTIYF TRBJ1-3 few TRBV13 -
TGTGCCAGCAGCGTTGGTTCAGGGGGCAACACCGGGGAGCTGTTTTTT CASSVGSGGNTGELFF TRBJ2-2 - TRBV9 TRBD1
TGCAGCGTACAGGGTGCGGACTATGGCTACACCTTC CSVQGADYGYTF TRBJ1-2 once TRBV29-1 -
TGTGCCAGCAGCCCACAACGGACAGGCTGGCGGGAGCTGTTTTTT CASSPQRTGWRELFF TRBJ2-2 - TRBV7-2 TRBD1
TGTGCCAGCAGTTTTTGGGGCCCTACGGCACAGCCCCAGCATTTT CASSFWGPTAQPQHF TRBJ1-5 once TRBV28 -
TGTGCCAGCAGCGGGCGGGGTTCGTTGTCTGAAGCTTTCTTT CASSGRGSLSEAFF TRBJ1-1 - TRBV9 -
TGTGCCAGCAGCGTAAGCCGGGACAGGGCATTCGTAAACTATGGCTACACCTTC CASSVSRDRAFVNYGYTF TRBJ1-2 - TRBV9 TRBD1
TGTGCCAGCAGCCCCTGGGCTAGCGGGGGTCCTAATGAGCAGTTCTTC CASSPWASGGPNEQFF TRBJ2-1 - TRBV7-8 TRBD2
TGTGCCAGCAGCCGAAATCAGCAGGGTAACTATGGCTACACCTTC CASSRNQQGNYGYTF TRBJ1-2 once TRBV7-9 -
TGTGCCAGCAGTACCAGTAGGGGGCCTGGAAACACCATATATTTT CASSTSRGPGNTIYF TRBJ1-3 - TRBV28 TRBD1
TGCGCCAGCAGCCAAGATGGCTCGGGCGGGACGCTGAACACCATATATTTT CASSQDGSGGTLNTIYF TRBJ1-3 few TRBV4-3 -
TGTGCCAGTAGTAGTGGACAGGACACAGGAGAGACCCAGTACTTC CASSSGQDTGETQYF TRBJ2-5 - TRBV19 TRBD1
TGTGCCACCAAAATGGGAGGGCGGGAAGCTTTCTTT CATKMGGREAFF TRBJ1-1 few TRBV19 -
TGTGCCAGCGGAAGACAGCCTTATAGCAATCAGCCCCAGCATTTT CASGRQPYSNQPQHF TRBJ1-5 - TRBV27 -
TGTGCCAGCTCAGAGGTCTCGAACACTGAAGCTTTCTTT CASSEVSNTEAFF TRBJ1-1 few TRBV18 -
TGTGCCAGCAGCACTTCGTACAGGGGGCAGTCCTACGAGCAGTACTTC CASSTSYRGQSYEQYF TRBJ2-7 once TRBV5-6 TRBD1
TGTGCCAGCAGTGTCAACTTTGGACAGGGCGGGAATTCACCCCTCCACTTT CASSVNFGQGGNSPLHF TRBJ1-6 - TRBV6-1 TRBD1
TGCGCCAGCAGCCGCCGACAGAGCCGTTACGCTGAAGCTTTCTTT CASSRRQSRYAEAFF TRBJ1-1 - TRBV5-1 -
TGTGCCAGCAGCCAGGACAGGGCGGAGACCCAGTACTTC CASSQDRAETQYF TRBJ2-5 - TRBV7-7 TRBD1
TGTGCCAGCAGCGTAAGTCAGGGGCTCGGCTACGAGCAGTACTTC CASSVSQGLGYEQYF TRBJ2-7 few TRBV7-2 -
TGTGCCAGCAGCTTAGAACTGGGCAGGGCGTACTTC CASSLELGRAYF TRBJ2-5 - TRBV7-9 -
TGCAGCGTTGATTTGGCTAGGCGGATGGGTAACTATGGCTACACCTTC CSVDLARRMGNYGYTF TRBJ1-2 - TRBV29-1 -
TGTGCCAGTAGTATAGATCTCCCAGGGTCTACTGGGGCCAACGTCCTGACTTTC CASSIDLPGSTGANVLTF TRBJ2-6 few TRBV19 -
TGTGCCACCAGCAGGAGACGAGCGGGGGGTGGGAACACCGGGGAGCTGTTTTTT CATSRRRAGGGNTGELFF TRBJ2-2 - TRBV15 TRBD2
TGTGCCAGCAGCAGCAGACAGGGAGGTAATGAAAAACTGTTTTTT CASSSRQGGNEKLFF TRBJ1-4 few TRBV7-9 TRBD1
TGTGCCAGCAGCTTGCTGGGACTCCCCGGGCAGTATTTT CASSLLGLPGQYF TRBJ2-3 few TRBV5-6 -
TGTGCCAGCAGCGGCGGACAGAACTCCTACGAGCAGTACTTC CASSGGQNSYEQYF TRBJ2-7 - TRBV9 -
TGTGCCAGCAGCCCCCCGGGGGGACAGGGGATGTCACCCCTCCACTTT CASSPPGGQGMSPLHF TRBJ1-6 - TRBV7-9 TRBD1
TGTGCCAGCAGTTTGACAGGGGTAGCCTATAGCACTGAAGCTTTCTTT CASSLTGVAYSTEAFF TRBJ1-1 few TRBV6-5 TRBD1
TGTGCCAGCACTACCGGGACAGGGTCCTACGAGCAGTACTTC CASTTGTGSYEQYF TRBJ2-7 - TRBV6-5 TRBD1
TGTGCCAGCAGCGTAGCCCCACGGGGGGGCACAGATACGCAGTATTTT CASSVAPRGGTDTQYF TRBJ2-3 - TRBV9 TRBD2
TGTGCCAGCAGCTTAATGACAGGGGGCATCTATGGCTACACCTTC CASSLMTGGIYGYTF TRBJ1-2 - TRBV5-6 TRBD1
TGTGCCAGCAGCTTAAGCAGGGGAAGTGGCTACACCTTC CASSLSRGSGYTF TRBJ1-2 - TRBV7-6 -
TGTGCCAGCAGACCGATAGCAAGCAACACTGAAGCTTTCTTT CASRPIASNTEAFF TRBJ1-1 - TRBV5-5 -
TGTGCCAGCAGCTTAACAGGGGTGGGGACAGATACGCAGTATTTT CASSLTGVGTDTQYF TRBJ2-3 - TRBV11-2 TRBD1
TGTGCCAGCAGCGCCGGGGGGGGGCAGAGCACAGATACGCAGTATTTT CASSAGGGQSTDTQYF TRBJ2-3 few TRBV9 TRBD2
TGTGCCAGCTCACCAGCGGAGAGGAACACTGAAGCTTTCTTT CASSPAERNTEAFF TRBJ1-1 - TRBV18 -
TGTGCCACCAGCAGAGAACAGGGGGCCGCTCAGCCCCAGCATTTT CATSREQGAAQPQHF TRBJ1-5 - TRBV15 TRBD1
TGTGCCATCAGGGATAGCGGGGGGGCCAGGGATGAGCAGTTCTTC CAIRDSGGARDEQFF TRBJ2-1 once TRBV10-3 TRBD2
TGTGCCAGCAGCGCCTCGGGACAGACTAATTCACCCCTCCACTTT CASSASGQTNSPLHF TRBJ1-6 - TRBV7-9 TRBD1
TGTGCCAGCTCACCACCGTCCGGGAACGAGCAGTACTTC CASSPPSGNEQYF TRBJ2-7 - TRBV18 -